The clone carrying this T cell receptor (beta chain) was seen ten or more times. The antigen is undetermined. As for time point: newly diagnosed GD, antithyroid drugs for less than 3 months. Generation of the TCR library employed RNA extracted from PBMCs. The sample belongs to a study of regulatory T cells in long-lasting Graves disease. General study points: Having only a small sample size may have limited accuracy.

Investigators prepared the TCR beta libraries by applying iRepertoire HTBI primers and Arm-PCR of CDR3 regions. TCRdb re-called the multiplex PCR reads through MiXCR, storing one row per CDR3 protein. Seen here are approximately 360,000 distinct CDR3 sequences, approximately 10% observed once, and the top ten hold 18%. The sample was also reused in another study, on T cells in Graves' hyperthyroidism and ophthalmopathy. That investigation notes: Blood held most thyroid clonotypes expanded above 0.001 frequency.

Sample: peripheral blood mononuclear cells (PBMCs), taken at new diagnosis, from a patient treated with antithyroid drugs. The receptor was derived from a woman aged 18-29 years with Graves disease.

The CDR3 sequence is CASSSNGPQPQHF. For the CDR3, the DNA is TGTGCCAGCAGTTCGAACGGTCCTCAGCCCCAGCATTTT. The chain uses TRBV28 and TRBJ1-5; D ambiguous. The CDR3 has 13 residues. Trimming took off 4 bases at V and 6 bases at J, with 10 bases between the two ends. The germline V gene encodes CDR1 MDHEN and CDR2 SYDVKM. The entire variable domain, with the rest obtained from reference TRBV28 and TRBJ1-5, is as follows: DVKVTQSSRYLVKRTGEKVFLECVQDMDHENMFWYRQDPGLGLRLIYFSYDVKMKEKGDIPEGYSVSREKKERFSLILESASTNQTSMYLCASSSNGPQPQHFGDGTRLSIL.